Sequencing of this T cell receptor (beta chain) was carried out in a study of beta chain features in type 1 diabetes. The table lists this clone with a few counts. The sequenced template was cDNA made from the entire isolated RNA. Around 3.7 million reads was the average for naive, central memory and regulatory T cell samples. Assay: immunoSEQ multiplex PCR; the TCRdb copy retains only in-frame clones and omits some. Of 500,000 to 700,000 clones listed, roughly a sixth are singletons. The CDR3 length is 14 residues. Germline CDR1 SGHRS, CDR2 YFSETQ. Trimming left V 0 bases short and J 2 bases short, with 9 bases between.

The sequenced sample was naive CD4+ T cells from blood. This receptor was identified in a man aged 18-30 years in good health. This chain uses TRBV5-1 with TRBJ2-7, with D possibly TRBD1 on 6 matching bases. The CDR3 nucleotides are TGCGCCAGCAGCTTGGGAGAGGGGGCCTACGAGCAGTACTTC. Encoded protein: CASSLGEGAYEQYF.